What follows is one T cell receptor (beta chain) and its context. The target antigen is unknown. Assay: immunoSEQ multiplex PCR; the TCRdb copy retains only in-frame clones and omits some. The sample consists of about 25,000 clones, around three quarters of them appearing once. The time point here: cycle 4 day 1 (C4D1), after 6 weeks of nivolumab. Exposure to brentuximab vedotin varied, and each patient had relapsed following autologous stem cell transplantation. These data come from a study of PD-1 blockade in classical Hodgkin lymphoma. Findings of the study overall: Repertoire differences lack defined causes, possibly disease activity or prior therapy. Complete responders' diversity at baseline resembled that of newly diagnosed patients.

This CDR3 is built from 20 residues. Germline V gene sequence: CDR1 MGHRA, CDR2 YSYEKL. Trimming at V came to 3 bases and at J to 3 bases, leaving 20 bases not matched to a gene. This receptor was identified in a human donor with classical Hodgkin lymphoma. V usage is TRBV4-1 and J usage is TRBJ2-3; 8 nucleotides match TRBD2. This specimen consisted of peripheral blood mononuclear cells (PBMCs), obtained before the fourth cycle of nivolumab. The CDR3 region is CASSHRGGPPGLVRTDTQYF. Written as DNA, the CDR3 is TGCGCCAGCAGCCATAGGGGGGGCCCCCCGGGACTAGTTCGAACAGATACGCAGTATTTT.